This TCR beta chain was documented in a study of early T cells in non-severe SARS-CoV-2 infection. At the level of the study: Sequencing targeted bulk RNA from unsorted whole blood, leaving chains unpaired.

Trimming shortened V by 4 bases and J by 5 bases, and 12 bases separated the two germline ends. This CDR3 is built from 14 residues. From germline, CDR1 is MDHEN and CDR2 SYDVKM. General study points: Matching with VDJdb favored anti-spike CD8 responses (missing private and CD4 specificities).

A few counts support this clonotype. The antigen is unknown. Individually, cDNA molecules had unique molecular identifiers attached to them. A single record per CDR3 protein comes from TCRdb applying MiXCR to the 5' RACE reads. The repertoire consists of about 71,000 distinct CDR3 sequences, with 9.5% to 15% occurring once and the leading ten covering roughly 2.5%. Sequenced here: whole blood, sampled at baseline. The TCR sequence derives from an adult who was a healthcare worker with PCR-confirmed SARS-CoV-2 infection or an uninfected control (not recorded which). The chain is built from TRBV28 and TRBJ2-4; D is possibly TRBD2 (5 bases). Here the CDR3 reads CASSSGDVENIQYF. DNA for the CDR3: TGTGCCAGCAGTTCCGGGGATGTAGAAAACATTCAGTACTTC.